The clone carrying this TCR beta chain was picked up one time. Its antigen is still unknown. Per germline, CDR1 SGHNT and CDR2 YENEEA. The ends lost 3 bases at V and 0 bases at J; junction bases unmatched: 8. The CDR3 runs 19 residues. The sample belongs to a study of cytomegalovirus exposure and HLA in healthy donors. Study-wide results and limits: Later, TCR association rates were found to vary by HLA locus, highest for DRB1 and lowest for HLA-C.

The PCR had 60 Vbeta and 13 Jbeta primers. Sequencing used immunoSEQ multiplex PCR; TCRdb keeps in-frame clones, though not all of them. This sample carries roughly 150,000 clones, under 70% of them seen once, and the ten largest clones take about 10%. The rearrangement links TRBV11-3 to TRBJ2-3, with 14 bases identical to TRBD2. What was sequenced was PBMCs. The sequence derives from a man aged 25-45 years in good health and CMV-seropositive. The CDR3 sequence: CASSFIGLAGGLSTDTQYF. The CDR3 nucleotides read TGTGCCAGCAGCTTTATAGGACTAGCGGGAGGACTTAGCACAGATACGCAGTATTTT. Together with reference TRBV11-3 and TRBJ2-3, the CDR3 gives the full variable domain: EAGVVQSPRYKIIEKKQPVAFWCNPISGHNTLYWYLQNLGQGPELLIRYENEEAVDDSQLPKDRFSAERLKGVDSTLKIQPAELGDSAVYLCASSFIGLAGGLSTDTQYFGPGTRLTVL.